A selection of T cell receptor beta chains follows, all from one sample in a study of radiotherapy plus CTLA-4 blockade in lung cancer. This table comes from immunoSEQ multiplex PCR, and its TCRdb copy is limited to in-frame clones, with some not included. The sample lists some 110,000 clones, just under 90% occurring once. This material consisted of peripheral blood, taken from a patient treated with radiotherapy plus ipilimumab. Source of these receptors: a human donor with non-small cell lung cancer that progressed on radiotherapy plus ipilimumab. The CDR3 runs from the conserved cysteine through the conserved F or W. The D gene is left open where the match is weak. The size entry is marked missing in some rows and otherwise reads once, few, many or a size class.

clone_size: medium-sized
cdr3_length: 16
d_call: .
j_call: TRBJ2-2
v_call: TRBV4-1
cdr3_nt: TGCGCCAGCAGCTTTATGAACAACCCGAACACCGGGGAGCTGTTTTTT
cdr3_aa: CASSFMNNPNTGELFF

clone_size: .
cdr3_length: 15
d_call: .
j_call: TRBJ2-1
v_call: TRBV11-2
cdr3_nt: TGTGCCAGCAGCTCAAATGGACCCAACTACAATGAGCAGTTCTTC
cdr3_aa: CASSSNGPNYNEQFF

clone_size: .
cdr3_length: 15
d_call: TRBD1
j_call: TRBJ2-7
v_call: TRBV2
cdr3_nt: TGTGCCAGCAGTGATGGGACAGTGAAAGTCTACGAGCAGTACTTC
cdr3_aa: CASSDGTVKVYEQYF

clone_size: once
cdr3_length: 15
d_call: .
j_call: TRBJ1-1
v_call: TRBV10-3
cdr3_nt: TGTGCCATCAGTGAGTCAAAAGGGTTGGACACTGAAGCTTTCTTT
cdr3_aa: CAISESKGLDTEAFF

clone_size: .
cdr3_length: 16
d_call: TRBD1
j_call: TRBJ1-1
v_call: TRBV11-3
cdr3_nt: TGTGCCAGCAGCTTCCGGACAGGGCCCGTCTTGGCTGAAGCTTTCTTT
cdr3_aa: CASSFRTGPVLAEAFF

clone_size: once
cdr3_length: 14
d_call: TRBD1
j_call: TRBJ1-1
v_call: TRBV2
cdr3_nt: TGTGCCAGCAGAGACACAGGGGCGAACACTGAAGCTTTCTTT
cdr3_aa: CASRDTGANTEAFF

clone_size: few
cdr3_length: 14
d_call: .
j_call: TRBJ1-2
v_call: TRBV2
cdr3_nt: TGTGCCAGCAGGGTTTCCGAGTCGGGCTATGGCTACACCTTC
cdr3_aa: CASRVSESGYGYTF

clone_size: .
cdr3_length: 15
d_call: .
j_call: TRBJ1-1
v_call: TRBV5-1
cdr3_nt: TGCGCCAGCAGCCCATCACGGCAGGGGAACACTGAAGCTTTCTTT
cdr3_aa: CASSPSRQGNTEAFF

clone_size: .
cdr3_length: 14
d_call: .
j_call: TRBJ1-2
v_call: TRBV4-1
cdr3_nt: TGCGCCAGCAGCCAAGCCACAGGGTTCTATGGCTACACCTTC
cdr3_aa: CASSQATGFYGYTF

clone_size: .
cdr3_length: 14
d_call: TRBD2
j_call: TRBJ2-1
v_call: TRBV29-1
cdr3_nt: TGCAGCGTTGGACTAGCGGGAGTAGTCAATGAGCAGTTCTTC
cdr3_aa: CSVGLAGVVNEQFF

clone_size: .
cdr3_length: 15
d_call: .
j_call: TRBJ1-5
v_call: TRBV2
cdr3_nt: TGTGCCAGCAGTGTCGAAGGGACGGGGGCCCAGCCCCAGCATTTT
cdr3_aa: CASSVEGTGAQPQHF

clone_size: .
cdr3_length: 13
d_call: .
j_call: TRBJ1-4
v_call: TRBV6-6
cdr3_nt: TGTGCCAGCAGTCGCTCCCAGAATGAAAAACTGTTTTTT
cdr3_aa: CASSRSQNEKLFF

clone_size: .
cdr3_length: 13
d_call: TRBD1
j_call: TRBJ2-4
v_call: TRBV18
cdr3_nt: TGTGCCAGCTCACCCCGAACAGGGGACATTCAGTACTTC
cdr3_aa: CASSPRTGDIQYF

clone_size: .
cdr3_length: 16
d_call: .
j_call: TRBJ2-7
v_call: TRBV27
cdr3_nt: TGTGCCAGCAGTTTATCCTCCGAGAGCGGGTGGGGCGAGCAGTACTTC
cdr3_aa: CASSLSSESGWGEQYF

clone_size: .
cdr3_length: 14
d_call: .
j_call: TRBJ1-3
v_call: TRBV30
cdr3_nt: TGTGCCTGGATCCAGGGAGCCTCTGGAAACACCATATATTTT
cdr3_aa: CAWIQGASGNTIYF

clone_size: .
cdr3_length: 13
d_call: .
j_call: TRBJ1-2
v_call: TRBV30
cdr3_nt: TGTGCCTGGAGTGTACTCTTGGGATTTGGCTACACCTTC
cdr3_aa: CAWSVLLGFGYTF

clone_size: .
cdr3_length: 15
d_call: .
j_call: TRBJ2-2
v_call: TRBV7-8
cdr3_nt: TGTGCCAGCAGCTTATACGGGAAAAACACCGGGGAGCTGTTTTTT
cdr3_aa: CASSLYGKNTGELFF

clone_size: .
cdr3_length: 14
d_call: TRBD1
j_call: TRBJ2-7
v_call: TRBV6-1
cdr3_nt: TGTGCCAGCAGTAGGGACAGGGGGGCCTACGAGCAGTACTTC
cdr3_aa: CASSRDRGAYEQYF

clone_size: .
cdr3_length: 14
d_call: .
j_call: TRBJ2-7
v_call: TRBV5-1
cdr3_nt: TGCGCCAGCAGCCCCGGGACGCTACCCTACGAGCAGTACTTC
cdr3_aa: CASSPGTLPYEQYF

clone_size: .
cdr3_length: 14
d_call: .
j_call: TRBJ1-1
v_call: TRBV5-1
cdr3_nt: TGCGCCAGCAGCCCCCGCGGAGAGAACACTGAAGCTTTCTTT
cdr3_aa: CASSPRGENTEAFF

clone_size: .
cdr3_length: 14
d_call: TRBD1
j_call: TRBJ2-7
v_call: TRBV18
cdr3_nt: TGTGCCAGCTCATTCGGGACAGGGGCGGGTGAGCAGTACTTC
cdr3_aa: CASSFGTGAGEQYF

clone_size: .
cdr3_length: 13
d_call: TRBD1
j_call: TRBJ2-1
v_call: TRBV30
cdr3_nt: TGTGCCTGGAGTGCCTCCGGACAGGGTCGAGGGTTCTTC
cdr3_aa: CAWSASGQGRGFF

clone_size: .
cdr3_length: 16
d_call: .
j_call: TRBJ2-7
v_call: TRBV14
cdr3_nt: TGTGCCAGCAGCCAAGGTCCCCCCTGGGGCCGCTACGAGCAGTACTTC
cdr3_aa: CASSQGPPWGRYEQYF

clone_size: once
cdr3_length: 11
d_call: .
j_call: TRBJ1-1
v_call: TRBV12-5
cdr3_nt: TGTGCTAGTGGTTCACATATAGAAGCTTTCTTT
cdr3_aa: CASGSHIEAFF

clone_size: .
cdr3_length: 14
d_call: .
j_call: TRBJ2-2
v_call: TRBV15
cdr3_nt: TGTGCCACCAGCCAATCCCCCTACACCGGGGAGCTGTTTTTT
cdr3_aa: CATSQSPYTGELFF

clone_size: .
cdr3_length: 11
d_call: .
j_call: TRBJ2-1
v_call: TRBV5-8
cdr3_nt: TGTGCCAGCAGCTTGAGGCGGGAGCAGTTCTTC
cdr3_aa: CASSLRREQFF

clone_size: .
cdr3_length: 17
d_call: TRBD1
j_call: TRBJ2-2
v_call: TRBV5-4
cdr3_nt: TGTGCCAGCAGCCCGGGGACAGGGACTCCCTTGGGCGGGGAGCTGTTTTTT
cdr3_aa: CASSPGTGTPLGGELFF

clone_size: .
cdr3_length: 16
d_call: TRBD1
j_call: TRBJ1-5
v_call: TRBV19
cdr3_nt: TGTGCCAGTAGACCAAGGACAGGTGCTTTCAATCAGCCCCAGCATTTT
cdr3_aa: CASRPRTGAFNQPQHF

clone_size: .
cdr3_length: 17
d_call: TRBD2
j_call: TRBJ2-2
v_call: TRBV4-2
cdr3_nt: TGTGCCAGCAGCCAATCTTTACTAGCGGGTATGCGCCGGGAGCTGTTTTTT
cdr3_aa: CASSQSLLAGMRRELFF

clone_size: once
cdr3_length: 17
d_call: .
j_call: TRBJ2-2
v_call: TRBV19
cdr3_nt: TGTGCCAGTAGTGCCACCCTACAGCGTAGAGTGGCCGGGGAGCTGTTTTTT
cdr3_aa: CASSATLQRRVAGELFF

clone_size: .
cdr3_length: 17
d_call: .
j_call: TRBJ1-2
v_call: TRBV7-9
cdr3_nt: TGTGCCAGCAGCTCCCTCCGACAGGTTTCACTTAACTATGGCTACACCTTC
cdr3_aa: CASSSLRQVSLNYGYTF

clone_size: .
cdr3_length: 14
d_call: .
j_call: TRBJ1-1
v_call: TRBV5-1
cdr3_nt: TGCGCCAGCAGCCCATCCGGGGCGAACACTGAAGCTTTCTTT
cdr3_aa: CASSPSGANTEAFF

clone_size: .
cdr3_length: 15
d_call: .
j_call: TRBJ2-6
v_call: TRBV6-5
cdr3_nt: TGTGCCAGCAGCCGCGCAGGGGCTGGGGCCAACGTCCTGACTTTC
cdr3_aa: CASSRAGAGANVLTF

clone_size: .
cdr3_length: 16
d_call: .
j_call: TRBJ1-1
v_call: TRBV2
cdr3_nt: TGTGCCAGCAGTGAAGGGGGCTTGGTGGGACGGACTGAAGCTTTCTTT
cdr3_aa: CASSEGGLVGRTEAFF

clone_size: .
cdr3_length: 15
d_call: .
j_call: TRBJ2-3
v_call: TRBV12-5
cdr3_nt: TGTGCTAGTGGTATCAGTGCGAGTCAGACAGATACGCAGTATTTT
cdr3_aa: CASGISASQTDTQYF

clone_size: .
cdr3_length: 15
d_call: TRBD1
j_call: TRBJ1-2
v_call: TRBV6-5
cdr3_nt: TGTGCCAGCAGACCGAGCGGGGACAGGGCCCGCTCATCTAACTTC
cdr3_aa: CASRPSGDRARSSNF

clone_size: .
cdr3_length: 15
d_call: .
j_call: TRBJ2-2
v_call: TRBV18
cdr3_nt: TGTGCCAGCTCTCCCGGGGAGGCCGCCACCGGGGAGCTGTTTTTT
cdr3_aa: CASSPGEAATGELFF

clone_size: .
cdr3_length: 14
d_call: .
j_call: TRBJ1-2
v_call: TRBV5-5
cdr3_nt: TGTGCCAGCAGCTTGGTTGGGACTAACTATGGCTACACCTTC
cdr3_aa: CASSLVGTNYGYTF

clone_size: .
cdr3_length: 15
d_call: TRBD1
j_call: TRBJ2-1
v_call: TRBV15
cdr3_nt: TGTGCCACCAGCAGAGATAGACAGGGATTGGGTGAGCAGTTCTTC
cdr3_aa: CATSRDRQGLGEQFF

clone_size: .
cdr3_length: 14
d_call: TRBD1
j_call: TRBJ2-7
v_call: TRBV5-1
cdr3_nt: TGCGCCAGCAGCTCCGGGACAGGGGGCATCCCCCAGTACTTC
cdr3_aa: CASSSGTGGIPQYF

clone_size: .
cdr3_length: 14
d_call: .
j_call: TRBJ1-2
v_call: TRBV18
cdr3_nt: TGTGCCAGCTCACCATCAGGGGAATCCTATGGCTACACCTTC
cdr3_aa: CASSPSGESYGYTF

clone_size: .
cdr3_length: 14
d_call: .
j_call: TRBJ1-2
v_call: TRBV18
cdr3_nt: TGTGCCAGCTCACTTCTACAGGACGAGGGGGGCTACACCTTC
cdr3_aa: CASSLLQDEGGYTF

clone_size: .
cdr3_length: 14
d_call: .
j_call: TRBJ1-1
v_call: TRBV12-5
cdr3_nt: TGTGCTAGTGGTTTGGGGGGGGCTGGCACTGAAGCTTTCTTT
cdr3_aa: CASGLGGAGTEAFF

clone_size: .
cdr3_length: 15
d_call: .
j_call: TRBJ1-1
v_call: TRBV5-1
cdr3_nt: TGCGCCAGCAGCCTAGCCCTGGACGGGAACACTGAAGCTTTCTTT
cdr3_aa: CASSLALDGNTEAFF

clone_size: .
cdr3_length: 16
d_call: .
j_call: TRBJ2-7
v_call: TRBV6-1
cdr3_nt: TGTGCCAGCAGTGACCCAAGACTAACTAGCTCCTACGAGCAGTACTTC
cdr3_aa: CASSDPRLTSSYEQYF

clone_size: .
cdr3_length: 14
d_call: .
j_call: TRBJ2-6
v_call: TRBV5-1
cdr3_nt: TGCGCCAGCATGGGCGGGGCTGGGGCCAACGTCCTGACTTTC
cdr3_aa: CASMGGAGANVLTF

clone_size: .
cdr3_length: 14
d_call: TRBD2
j_call: TRBJ2-5
v_call: TRBV2
cdr3_nt: TGTGCCAGCAGTGAAAGCGGGGGCCAAGAGACCCAGTACTTC
cdr3_aa: CASSESGGQETQYF

clone_size: .
cdr3_length: 14
d_call: .
j_call: TRBJ1-2
v_call: TRBV7-2
cdr3_nt: TGTGCCAGCAGCTTATCCAGGTTACACTATGGCTACACCTTC
cdr3_aa: CASSLSRLHYGYTF

clone_size: .
cdr3_length: 15
d_call: .
j_call: TRBJ2-1
v_call: TRBV9
cdr3_nt: TGTGCCAGCAGCGTAGGAAGAGGAACCTACAATGAGCAGTTCTTC
cdr3_aa: CASSVGRGTYNEQFF

clone_size: .
cdr3_length: 14
d_call: TRBD1
j_call: TRBJ1-1
v_call: TRBV27
cdr3_nt: TGTGCCAGCAGTTCGATGACAGGGTACACTGAAGCTTTCTTT
cdr3_aa: CASSSMTGYTEAFF

clone_size: .
cdr3_length: 14
d_call: .
j_call: TRBJ1-1
v_call: TRBV5-1
cdr3_nt: TGCGCCAGCACCTGGGACGGAGCGAACACTGAAGCTTTCTTT
cdr3_aa: CASTWDGANTEAFF

clone_size: .
cdr3_length: 14
d_call: .
j_call: TRBJ1-6
v_call: TRBV5-1
cdr3_nt: TGCGCCAGCGGGGAGGGGGATGCGTATTCACCCCTCCACTTT
cdr3_aa: CASGEGDAYSPLHF

clone_size: .
cdr3_length: 13
d_call: .
j_call: TRBJ2-7
v_call: TRBV19
cdr3_nt: TGTGCCAGTAGTATCCAGGGCTCCTACGAGCAGTACTTC
cdr3_aa: CASSIQGSYEQYF

clone_size: once
cdr3_length: 15
d_call: .
j_call: TRBJ1-5
v_call: TRBV9
cdr3_nt: TGTGCCAGCAGCGCTGGACCGGGGGGCAATCAGCCCCAGCATTTT
cdr3_aa: CASSAGPGGNQPQHF

clone_size: .
cdr3_length: 14
d_call: .
j_call: TRBJ1-2
v_call: TRBV9
cdr3_nt: TGTGCCAGCAGCGTCCGGGACACCAACTATGGCTACACCTTC
cdr3_aa: CASSVRDTNYGYTF

clone_size: .
cdr3_length: 14
d_call: .
j_call: TRBJ2-5
v_call: TRBV5-1
cdr3_nt: TGCGCCAGCAGCTTGTCACCAAAGCAAGAGACCCAGTACTTC
cdr3_aa: CASSLSPKQETQYF

clone_size: .
cdr3_length: 16
d_call: TRBD1
j_call: TRBJ2-7
v_call: TRBV7-2
cdr3_nt: TGTGCCAGCAGCCTAAGGCCCCCCAGGGGGCTGGGCGAGCAGTACTTC
cdr3_aa: CASSLRPPRGLGEQYF

clone_size: .
cdr3_length: 15
d_call: .
j_call: TRBJ1-2
v_call: TRBV5-4
cdr3_nt: TGTGCCAGCGGGGCCGGACAGTCCTATAACTATGGCTACACCTTC
cdr3_aa: CASGAGQSYNYGYTF

clone_size: few
cdr3_length: 14
d_call: TRBD1
j_call: TRBJ1-1
v_call: TRBV7-3
cdr3_nt: TGTGCCAGCAGCCGACAGGGGTACAACACTGAAGCTTTCTTT
cdr3_aa: CASSRQGYNTEAFF

clone_size: .
cdr3_length: 14
d_call: .
j_call: TRBJ2-1
v_call: TRBV5-1
cdr3_nt: TGCGCCAGCAGCTTACAGGACTCCTACAATGAGCAGTTCTTC
cdr3_aa: CASSLQDSYNEQFF